This is a list of T cell receptor beta chains from one sample in a study of T cells in Graves' hyperthyroidism and ophthalmopathy. TCRdb analysed the multiplex PCR reads with MiXCR anew, one entry per CDR3 protein. The table lists almost 350,000 distinct CDR3 sequences, approximately 18% of them singletons. Source material: blood. Receptor source: a middle-aged woman with Graves' ophthalmopathy. CDR3s leave out the opening cysteine and the closing phenylalanine or tryptophan.

v_gene	CDR3aa
TRBV20-1	SALPGSYEQY
TRBV28	ASSSPRGTGAYEQY
TRBV6-5	ASSYSTRTYEQY
TRBV5-6	ASTIQNTEAF
TRBV5-1	ASSLEGSRNQPQH
TRBV12-3/TRBV12-4	ASSRQTLGRAVQPQH
TRBV6-5	ASSYSAQLNYGYT
TRBV20-1	SAWGTSSVQETQY
TRBV28	ATGQLPRSTQY
TRBV4-2	ASSQDSSGGNTEAF
TRBV7-8	ASSLGAAGNGNTIY
TRBV28	ASSPAGTGFHTIY
TRBV28	ASSFAGTGNNYGYT
TRBV28	ASSLWDTFEQY